The T cell receptor beta chain described here comes from a study of regulatory T cells in long-lasting Graves disease. Study results and caveats: Favoring TRBV28, TRBJ1-2 and TRBJ2-5 was a feature seen in persistent disease.

The time point here: persistent/refractory GD, antithyroid drugs over 5 years with positive TRAb. Making the TCR library involved RNA that had been extracted from PBMCs. Researchers made TCR beta libraries by using iRepertoire HTBI primers and running Arm-PCR on CDR3 regions. TCRdb recomputed calls from the multiplex PCR reads with MiXCR, one row per CDR3 protein. The sample yields some 470,000 distinct CDR3 sequences, 20% to 25% seen once. After removal of 5 bases from V and 4 bases from J, the junction contained 6 bases not matched to a gene. CDR1 is SGDLS and CDR2 is YYNGEE in the germline V gene. The CDR3 runs to 15 residues. This clonotype was counted at least ten times. Its specificity is not known.

Sequences were derived from peripheral blood mononuclear cells (PBMCs), sampled when the disease was refractory, from a patient treated with antithyroid drugs. The gene calls are TRBV9 and TRBJ2-2; 9 nucleotides align to TRBD1. This TCR came from a female donor with Graves disease. CDR3 bases: TGTGCCAGCAGTCCCGGGACAGGGTCCACCGGGGAGCTGTTTTTT. Translation gives CASSPGTGSTGELFF.